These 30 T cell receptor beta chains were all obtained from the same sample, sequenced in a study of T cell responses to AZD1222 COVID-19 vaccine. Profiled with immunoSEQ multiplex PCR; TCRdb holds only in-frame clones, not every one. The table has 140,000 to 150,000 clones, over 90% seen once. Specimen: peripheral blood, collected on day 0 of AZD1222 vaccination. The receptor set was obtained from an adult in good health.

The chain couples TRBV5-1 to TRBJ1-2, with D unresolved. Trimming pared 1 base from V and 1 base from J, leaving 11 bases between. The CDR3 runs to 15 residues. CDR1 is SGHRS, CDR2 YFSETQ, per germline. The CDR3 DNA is TGCGCCAGCAGCTTGCTTGGAGGACTTAACTATGGCTACACCTTC. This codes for CASSLLGGLNYGYTF. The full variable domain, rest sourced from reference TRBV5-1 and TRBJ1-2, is KAGVTQTPRYLIKTRGQQVTLSCSPISGHRSVSWYQQTPGQGLQFLFEYFSETQRNKGNFPGRFSGRQFSNSRSEMNVSTLELGDSALYLCASSLLGGLNYGYTFGSGTRLTVV.

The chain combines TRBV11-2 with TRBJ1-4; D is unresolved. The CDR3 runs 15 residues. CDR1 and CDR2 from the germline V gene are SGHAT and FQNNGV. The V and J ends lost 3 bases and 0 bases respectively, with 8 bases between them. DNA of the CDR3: TGTGCCAGCAGCTTCGCGGGGACAACTAATGAAAAACTGTTTTTT. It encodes CASSFAGTTNEKLFF. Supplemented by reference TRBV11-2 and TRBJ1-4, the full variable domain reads EAGVAQSPRYKIIEKRQSVAFWCNPISGHATLYWYQQILGQGPKLLIQFQNNGVVDDSQLPKDRFSAERLKGVDSTLKIQPAKLEDSAVYLCASSFAGTTNEKLFFGSGTQLSVL.

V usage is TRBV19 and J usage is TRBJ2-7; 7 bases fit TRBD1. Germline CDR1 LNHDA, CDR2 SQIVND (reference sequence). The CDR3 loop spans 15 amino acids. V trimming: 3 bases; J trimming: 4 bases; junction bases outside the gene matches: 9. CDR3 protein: CASSMGDRDWYEQYF. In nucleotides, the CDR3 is TGTGCCAGTAGTATGGGAGACAGGGATTGGTACGAGCAGTACTTC.

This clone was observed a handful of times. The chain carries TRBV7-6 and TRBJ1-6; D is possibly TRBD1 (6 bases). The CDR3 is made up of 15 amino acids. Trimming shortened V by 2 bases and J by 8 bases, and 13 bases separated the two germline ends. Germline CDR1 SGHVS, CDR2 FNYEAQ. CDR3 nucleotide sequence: TGTGCCAGCAGCTTAAGGTCCAGGGGAGATTCACCCCTCCACTTT. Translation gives CASSLRSRGDSPLHF.

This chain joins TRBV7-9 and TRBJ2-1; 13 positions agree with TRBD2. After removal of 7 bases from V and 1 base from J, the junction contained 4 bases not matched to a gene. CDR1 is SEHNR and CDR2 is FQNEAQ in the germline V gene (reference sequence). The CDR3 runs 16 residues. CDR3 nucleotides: TGTGCCAGCACCTGGGGACTAGCGGGATCCTACAATGAGCAGTTCTTC. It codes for CASTWGLAGSYNEQFF.

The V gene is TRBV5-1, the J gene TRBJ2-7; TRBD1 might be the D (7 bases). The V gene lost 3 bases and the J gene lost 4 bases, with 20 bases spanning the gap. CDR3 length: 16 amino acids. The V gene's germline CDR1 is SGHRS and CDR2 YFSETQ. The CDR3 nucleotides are TGCGCCAGCAGCTGGGTGCAGGGGGGAGTGGGTTACGAGCAGTACTTC. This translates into CASSWVQGGVGYEQYF.

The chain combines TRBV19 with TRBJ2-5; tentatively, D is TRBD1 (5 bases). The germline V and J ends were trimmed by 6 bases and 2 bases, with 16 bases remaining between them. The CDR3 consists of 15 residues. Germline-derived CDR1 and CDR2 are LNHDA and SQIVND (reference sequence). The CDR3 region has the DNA TGTGCCAGTAGCACAGGAGCTCTCAATCAAGAGACCCAGTACTTC. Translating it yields CASSTGALNQETQYF.

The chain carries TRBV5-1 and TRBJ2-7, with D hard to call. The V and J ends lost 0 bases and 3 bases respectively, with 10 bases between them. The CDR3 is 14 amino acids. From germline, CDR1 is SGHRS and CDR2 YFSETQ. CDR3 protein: CASSLANDGYEQYF. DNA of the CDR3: TGCGCCAGCAGCTTGGCCAACGACGGCTACGAGCAGTACTTC.

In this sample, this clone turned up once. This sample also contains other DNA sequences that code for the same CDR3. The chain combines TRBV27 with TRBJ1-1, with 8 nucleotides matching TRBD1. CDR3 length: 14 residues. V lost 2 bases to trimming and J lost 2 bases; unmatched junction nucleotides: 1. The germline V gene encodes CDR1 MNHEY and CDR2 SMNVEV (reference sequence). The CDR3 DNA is TGTGCCAGCAGTTTACAGGGGGCCAACACTGAAGCTTTCTTT. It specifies CASSLQGANTEAFF.

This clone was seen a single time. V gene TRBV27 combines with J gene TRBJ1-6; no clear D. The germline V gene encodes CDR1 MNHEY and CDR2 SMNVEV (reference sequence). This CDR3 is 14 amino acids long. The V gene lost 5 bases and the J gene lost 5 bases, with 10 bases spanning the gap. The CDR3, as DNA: TGTGCCAGCAGTCGAGGCATAGATAATTCACCCCTCCACTTT. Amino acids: CASSRGIDNSPLHF.

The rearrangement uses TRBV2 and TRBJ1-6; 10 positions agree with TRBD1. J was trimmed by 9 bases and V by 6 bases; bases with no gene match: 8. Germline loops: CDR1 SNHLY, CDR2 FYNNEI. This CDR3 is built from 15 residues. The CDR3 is CASRVSGTGVSPLHF. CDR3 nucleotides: TGTGCCAGCAGGGTTTCCGGGACAGGGGTTTCACCCCTCCACTTT.

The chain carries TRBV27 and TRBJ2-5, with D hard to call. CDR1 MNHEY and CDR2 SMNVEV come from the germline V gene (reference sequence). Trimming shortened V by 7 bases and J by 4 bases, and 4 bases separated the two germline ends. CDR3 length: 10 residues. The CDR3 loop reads CASNRETQYF. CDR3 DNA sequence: TGTGCCAGCAATAGAGAGACCCAGTACTTC.

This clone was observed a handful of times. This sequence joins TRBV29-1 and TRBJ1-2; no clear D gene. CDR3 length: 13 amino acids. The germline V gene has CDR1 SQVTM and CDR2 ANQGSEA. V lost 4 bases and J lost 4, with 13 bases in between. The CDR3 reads CSVGEVSGYGYTF. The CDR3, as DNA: TGCAGCGTTGGGGAAGTCTCGGGCTATGGCTACACCTTC.

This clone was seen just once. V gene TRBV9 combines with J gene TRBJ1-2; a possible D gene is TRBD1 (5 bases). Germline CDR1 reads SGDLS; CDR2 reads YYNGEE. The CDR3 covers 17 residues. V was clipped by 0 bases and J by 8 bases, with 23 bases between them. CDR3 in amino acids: CASSVESLVPGGSGYTF. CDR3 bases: TGTGCCAGCAGCGTAGAAAGTCTAGTCCCCGGGGGGTCGGGCTACACCTTC.

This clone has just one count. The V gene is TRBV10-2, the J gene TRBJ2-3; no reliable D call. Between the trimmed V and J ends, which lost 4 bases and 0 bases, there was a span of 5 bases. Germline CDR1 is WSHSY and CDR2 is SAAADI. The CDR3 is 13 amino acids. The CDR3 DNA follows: TGCGCCAGCAGTGGAGTTAGCACAGATACGCAGTATTTT. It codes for CASSGVSTDTQYF.

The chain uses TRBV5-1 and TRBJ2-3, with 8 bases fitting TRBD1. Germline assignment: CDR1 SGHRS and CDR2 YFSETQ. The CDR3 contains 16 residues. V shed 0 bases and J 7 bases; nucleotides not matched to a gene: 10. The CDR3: CASSLAPYRGSYTQYF. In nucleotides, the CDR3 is TGCGCCAGCAGCTTGGCCCCGTACAGGGGGAGCTATACGCAGTATTTT.

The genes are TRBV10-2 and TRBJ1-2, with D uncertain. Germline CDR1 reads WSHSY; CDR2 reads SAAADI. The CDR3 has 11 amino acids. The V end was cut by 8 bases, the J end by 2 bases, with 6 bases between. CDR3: CASAQNYGYTF. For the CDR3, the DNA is TGCGCCAGCGCCCAAAACTATGGCTACACCTTC.

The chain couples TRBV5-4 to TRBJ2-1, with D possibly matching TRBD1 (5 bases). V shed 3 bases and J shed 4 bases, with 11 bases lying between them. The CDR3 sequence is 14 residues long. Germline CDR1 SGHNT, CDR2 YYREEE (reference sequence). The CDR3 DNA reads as TGTGCCAGCAGCTCCAGCGACAGTTACAATGAGCAGTTCTTC. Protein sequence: CASSSSDSYNEQFF.

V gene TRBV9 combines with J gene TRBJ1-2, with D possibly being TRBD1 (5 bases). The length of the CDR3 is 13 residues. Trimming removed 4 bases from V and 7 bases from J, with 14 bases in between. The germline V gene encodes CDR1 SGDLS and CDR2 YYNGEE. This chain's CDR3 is CASSQSAGLGYTF. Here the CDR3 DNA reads TGTGCCAGCAGCCAGTCGGCAGGGCTTGGCTACACCTTC.

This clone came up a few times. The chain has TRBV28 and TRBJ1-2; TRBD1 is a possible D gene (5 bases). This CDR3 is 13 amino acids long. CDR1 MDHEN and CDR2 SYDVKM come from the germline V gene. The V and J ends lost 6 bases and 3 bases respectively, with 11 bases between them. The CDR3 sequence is CASSPWGYYGYTF. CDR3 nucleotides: TGTGCCAGCAGCCCCTGGGGCTACTATGGCTACACCTTC.

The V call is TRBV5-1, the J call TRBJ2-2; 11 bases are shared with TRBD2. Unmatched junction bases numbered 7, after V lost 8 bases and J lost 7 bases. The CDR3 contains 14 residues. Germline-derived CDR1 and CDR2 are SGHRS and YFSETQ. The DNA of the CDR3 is TGCGCCAGTACACTAGCGGGAGAGAGCGGGGAGCTGTTTTTT. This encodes CASTLAGESGELFF.

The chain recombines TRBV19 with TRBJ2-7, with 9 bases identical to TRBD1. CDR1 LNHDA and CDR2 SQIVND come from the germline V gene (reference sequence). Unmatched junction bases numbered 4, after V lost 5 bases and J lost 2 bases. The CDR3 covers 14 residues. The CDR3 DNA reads TGTGCCAGTAGTCTAGGGACAGGGCCCTACGAGCAGTACTTC. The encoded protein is CASSLGTGPYEQYF.

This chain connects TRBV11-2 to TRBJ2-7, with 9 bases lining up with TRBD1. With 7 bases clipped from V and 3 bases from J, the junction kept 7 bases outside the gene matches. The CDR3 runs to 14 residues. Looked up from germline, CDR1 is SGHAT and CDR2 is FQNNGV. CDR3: CASTRRQGVYEQYF. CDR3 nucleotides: TGTGCCAGCACTCGAAGACAGGGGGTCTACGAGCAGTACTTC.

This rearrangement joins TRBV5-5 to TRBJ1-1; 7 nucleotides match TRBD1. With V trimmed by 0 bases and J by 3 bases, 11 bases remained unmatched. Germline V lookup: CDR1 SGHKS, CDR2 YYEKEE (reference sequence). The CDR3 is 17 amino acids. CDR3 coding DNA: TGTGCCAGCAGCTTGGCTCCTATCGTCCAGGGGGACACTGAAGCTTTCTTT. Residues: CASSLAPIVQGDTEAFF.

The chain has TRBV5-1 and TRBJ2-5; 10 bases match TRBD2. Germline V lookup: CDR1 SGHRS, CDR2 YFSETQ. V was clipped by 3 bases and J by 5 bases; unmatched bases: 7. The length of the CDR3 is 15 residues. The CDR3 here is CASSSTAGGPETQYF. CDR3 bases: TGCGCCAGCAGCTCTACAGCGGGAGGGCCCGAGACCCAGTACTTC.

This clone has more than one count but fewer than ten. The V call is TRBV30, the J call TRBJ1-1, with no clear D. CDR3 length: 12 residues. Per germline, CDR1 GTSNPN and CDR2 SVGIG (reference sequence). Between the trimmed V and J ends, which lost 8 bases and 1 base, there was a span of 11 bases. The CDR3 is CAAAAGNTEAFF. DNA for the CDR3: TGTGCCGCCGCGGCTGGGAACACTGAAGCTTTCTTT. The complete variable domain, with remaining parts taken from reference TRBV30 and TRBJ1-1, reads SQTIHQWPATLVQPVGSPLSLECTVEGTSNPNLYWYRQAAGRGLQLLFYSVGIGQISSEVPQNLSASRPQDRQFILSSKKLLLSDSGFYLCAAAAGNTEAFFGQGTRLTVV.

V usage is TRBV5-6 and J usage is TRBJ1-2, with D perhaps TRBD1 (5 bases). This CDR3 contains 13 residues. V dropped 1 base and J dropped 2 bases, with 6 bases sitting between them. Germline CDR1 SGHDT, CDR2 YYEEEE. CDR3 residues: CASSLRQNYGYTF. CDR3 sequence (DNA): TGTGCCAGCAGCTTGAGACAGAACTATGGCTACACCTTC.

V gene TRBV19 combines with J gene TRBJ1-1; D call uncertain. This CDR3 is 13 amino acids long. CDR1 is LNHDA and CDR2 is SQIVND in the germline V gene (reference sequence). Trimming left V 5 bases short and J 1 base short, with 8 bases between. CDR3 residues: CASSEVGNTEAFF. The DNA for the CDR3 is TGTGCCAGTAGTGAGGTGGGGAACACTGAAGCTTTCTTT.

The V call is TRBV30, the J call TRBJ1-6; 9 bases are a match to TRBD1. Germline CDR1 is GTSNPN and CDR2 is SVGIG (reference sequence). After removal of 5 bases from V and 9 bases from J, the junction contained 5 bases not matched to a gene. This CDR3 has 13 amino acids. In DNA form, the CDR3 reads TGTGCCTGGTCGCCGACAGGGGGTTCACCCCTCCACTTT. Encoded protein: CAWSPTGGSPLHF.

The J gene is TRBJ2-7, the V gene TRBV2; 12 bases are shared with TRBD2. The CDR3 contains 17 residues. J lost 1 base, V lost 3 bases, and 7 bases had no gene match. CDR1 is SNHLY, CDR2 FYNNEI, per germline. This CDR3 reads CASSDSLAGGFSYEQYF. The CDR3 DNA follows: TGTGCCAGCAGTGATTCGCTAGCGGGAGGGTTTTCCTACGAGCAGTACTTC.